The clone carrying this TCR beta chain has at least ten counts. Produced via immunoSEQ multiplex PCR; TCRdb's table is partial and in-frame only. The data show 20,000 to 30,000 clones, with none appearing a single time. This record comes from a study of T cells after posttransplantation cyclophosphamide. The CDR3 loop spans 17 amino acids. Looked up from germline, CDR1 is MDHEN and CDR2 is SYDVKM. V dropped 0 bases and J dropped 0 bases, with 15 bases sitting between them. The chain carries TRBV28 and TRBJ2-7, with D possibly matching TRBD2 (6 bases). The TCR sequence derives from a woman in her forties or fifties in good health, CMV-negative, and a related stem cell transplant donor. The sequenced material came from PBMCs. CDR3 residues: CASSLWEASVNSYEQYF. CDR3 in DNA: TGTGCCAGCAGTTTATGGGAAGCTAGCGTCAACTCCTACGAGCAGTACTTC.